This T cell receptor beta chain emerged from a study of blood T cells in healthy people across ages. A sample-barcoded 5' primer and a J-beta primer mix were used in a second PCR of about 7 to 11 cycles. TCRdb processed the 5' RACE reads anew with MiXCR; each CDR3 protein has one entry. This table holds around 500,000 distinct CDR3 sequences, 40% to 50% found once. This CDR3 comprises 13 residues. V lost 4 bases to trimming and J lost 4 bases; unmatched junction nucleotides: 5. The germline gives CDR1 DFQATT, CDR2 SNEGSKA (reference sequence). The chain uses TRBV20-1 and TRBJ1-2; TRBD1 aligns across 8 bases. Sequences were obtained from blood. This receptor was taken from an elderly man in good health. The DNA for the CDR3 is TGCAGTGCTACCCCAGGGGGCAGCTATGGCTACACCTTC. Translation gives CSATPGGSYGYTF.